One and the same sample provided the 22 T cell receptor beta chains below, sequenced in a study of identical twins. Each CDR3 protein is one row after TCRdb ran MiXCR on the 5' RACE reads. The data hold 1,800,000 or so distinct CDR3 sequences, with about 30% observed a single time. The sequencing sample was made of cord blood. The source is a newborn girl in good health.

This clonotype was counted a few times. V and J are TRBV20-1 and TRBJ2-1, with TRBD2 matching 13 bases. Germline lookup yields CDR1 DFQATT and CDR2 SNEGSKA (reference sequence). This CDR3 has 16 residues. The V and J ends lost 2 bases and 1 base, in that order; junction bases with no gene match: 2. Here the CDR3 reads CSARTSGRVSYNEQFF. As DNA, the CDR3 is TGCAGTGCTAGAACTAGCGGGAGGGTATCCTACAATGAGCAGTTCTTC.

This chain uses TRBV20-1 with TRBJ2-1; TRBD2 might be the D (5 bases). V was trimmed by 2 bases and J by 2 bases, leaving 13 bases between them. Germline values: CDR1 DFQATT, CDR2 SNEGSKA (reference sequence). CDR3 size: 15 residues. The CDR3 spells CSARISTRAYNEQFF. The CDR3 DNA sequence: TGCAGTGCTAGAATCTCCACTAGGGCCTACAATGAGCAGTTCTTC.

The CDR3: CASGKDGSGNTIYF. The CDR3 coding sequence is TGTGCCAGCGGTAAGGACGGCTCTGGAAACACCATATATTTT. The rearrangement joins TRBV2 to TRBJ1-3; D unclear. V was shortened by 8 bases and J by 0 bases, with 11 bases between the two germline ends. The CDR3 runs 14 residues. The V gene's germline CDR1 is SNHLY and CDR2 FYNNEI.

The chain links TRBV7-9 to TRBJ1-1; D is uncertain. The length of the CDR3 is 12 residues. Germline CDR1 and CDR2: SEHNR and FQNEAQ (reference sequence). Trimming left V 1 base short and J 11 bases short, with 11 bases between. CDR3 nucleotides: TGTGCCAGCAGCTTAGAAGGCGGTTATGCTTTCTTT. Its protein is CASSLEGGYAFF. Full variable domain (outside the CDR3, taken from reference TRBV7-9 and TRBJ1-1): DTGVSQNPRHKITKRGQNVTFRCDPISEHNRLYWYRQTLGQGPEFLTYFQNEAQLEKSRLLSDRFSAERPKGSFSTLEIQRTEQGDSAMYLCASSLEGGYAFFGQGTRLTVV.

CDR3 nucleotide sequence: TGCAGCGTTTCTCCGGGACCTCGGGGAAAACTGTTTTTT. The encoded protein is CSVSPGPRGKLFF. The chain has TRBV29-1 and TRBJ1-4; weak D call: TRBD1 (5 bases). Germline CDR1 is SQVTM and CDR2 is ANQGSEA. Trimming removed 5 bases from V and 10 bases from J, with 17 bases in between. This CDR3 comprises 13 residues.

This chain joins TRBV5-1 and TRBJ1-4; D gene uncertain. Germline V gives CDR1 SGHRS, CDR2 YFSETQ. V was shortened by 5 bases and J by 0 bases, with 11 bases between the two germline ends. The CDR3 is 15 residues long. CDR3 sequence: CASRNQPATNEKLFF. The DNA for the CDR3 is TGCGCCAGCAGAAATCAGCCTGCAACTAATGAAAAACTGTTTTTT.

DNA of the CDR3: TGTGCCAGCAAAACAGCGGGGGGGCGATACAATGAGCAGTTCTTC. Translation gives CASKTAGGRYNEQFF. The chain links TRBV12-3 or TRBV12-4 to TRBJ2-1; 10 bases fit TRBD2. Trimming took 7 bases from V and 4 from J; bases not matched to a gene: 7. There are 15 residues in the CDR3.

There are many counts of this clonotype. This chain links TRBV28 with TRBJ1-2; D gene uncertain. The germline gives CDR1 MDHEN, CDR2 SYDVKM. The CDR3 has 14 residues. Trimming removed 4 bases at V and 4 bases at J, with 13 bases between. Written as DNA, the CDR3 is TGTGCCAGCAGTTCCCTGACCGGACTCTATGGCTACACCTTC. This encodes CASSSLTGLYGYTF.

The chain carries TRBV5-1 and TRBJ2-3, with D possibly TRBD2 on 5 matching bases. Germline values: CDR1 SGHRS, CDR2 YFSETQ. Deletions cut 1 base from V and 6 bases from J, with 18 bases between. The CDR3 spans 16 residues. The CDR3 region has the DNA TGCGCCAGCAGCTTGTTGGCTAGCCAAGAGAGTGATACGCAGTATTTT. Translated, it gives CASSLLASQESDTQYF. Filled out from reference TRBV5-1 and TRBJ2-3, the complete variable domain reads KAGVTQTPRYLIKTRGQQVTLSCSPISGHRSVSWYQQTPGQGLQFLFEYFSETQRNKGNFPGRFSGRQFSNSRSEMNVSTLELGDSALYLCASSLLASQESDTQYFGPGTRLTVL.

Comments on this clonotype: One base away lies a much larger clone, so this may be a sequencing read error. The rearrangement links TRBV7-2 to TRBJ1-1; possible D gene TRBD1, 6 bases. Per germline, CDR1 SGHTA and CDR2 FQGNSA. V was clipped by 1 base and J by 6 bases, with 9 bases between them. The CDR3 contains 13 residues. The CDR3 DNA reads as TGTGCCAGCAGCTTAGTGGCAGGGGCTGAAGCTTTCTTT. It encodes CASSLVAGAEAFF.

A few counts support this clonotype. The chain links TRBV9 to TRBJ2-5, with D possibly being TRBD1 (6 bases). Trimming took off 3 bases at V and 1 base at J, with 10 bases between the two ends. Per germline, CDR1 SGDLS and CDR2 YYNGEE. The CDR3 is 14 residues long. The CDR3 sequence is CASSEGQRQETQYF. The DNA for the CDR3 is TGTGCCAGCAGCGAGGGACAACGCCAAGAGACCCAGTACTTC.

In regard to this clonotype: One end of the junction is discordant with germline, which a read error may explain. V usage is TRBV3-1 and J usage is TRBJ1-1; TRBD1 aligns across 9 bases. Germline V gene sequence: CDR1 LGHDT, CDR2 YNNKEL (reference sequence). The CDR3 contains 15 residues. The CDR3: CASNQLDRGNTEAFF. The CDR3 nucleotides read TGTGCCAGCAACCAATTGGACAGGGGGAACACTGAAGCTTTCTTT.

The rearrangement uses TRBV20-1 and TRBJ2-7, with 8 bases aligning to TRBD2. CDR1 is DFQATT and CDR2 is SNEGSKA in the germline V gene (reference sequence). This CDR3 comprises 14 residues. CDR3 bases: TGCAGCGCAAGAGGTAGCGGGACCTACAATGAGCAGTACTTC. Its protein product is CSARGSGTYNEQYF.

This clonotype has ten or more counts. The chain links TRBV19 to TRBJ2-4, with D possibly being TRBD1 or TRBD2 (5 bases each). The CDR3 length is 13 residues. CDR1 and CDR2 (germline): LNHDA, SQIVND (reference sequence). The V and J ends lost 9 bases and 0 bases respectively, with 9 bases between them. CDR3 bases: TGTGCCAGCAGTGGGACAGCCAAAAACATTCAGTACTTC. Its translation is CASSGTAKNIQYF. Together with reference TRBV19 and TRBJ2-4, the CDR3 gives the full variable domain: DGGITQSPKYLFRKEGQNVTLSCEQNLNHDAMYWYRQDPGQGLRLIYYSQIVNDFQKGDIAEGYSVSREKKESFPLTVTSAQKNPTAFYLCASSGTAKNIQYFGAGTRLSVL.

The chain uses TRBV11-2 and TRBJ2-1, with 11 bases aligning to TRBD2. Germline-derived CDR1 and CDR2 are SGHAT and FQNNGV. The CDR3 covers 19 residues. V was clipped by 3 bases and J by 4 bases; unmatched bases: 14. The CDR3 sequence: CASSLGQGTSGGLYNEQFF. CDR3 coding DNA: TGTGCCAGCAGCTTGGGACAGGGCACTAGCGGGGGTCTGTACAATGAGCAGTTCTTC.

This clonotype was seen a handful of times. CDR3 residues: CASTEVTGTGTYEQYF. CDR3 bases: TGCGCCAGCACTGAGGTAACCGGGACAGGGACCTACGAGCAGTACTTC. This chain uses TRBV5-1 with TRBJ2-7; 9 positions match TRBD1. V lost 6 bases and J lost 2; bases outside the gene matches: 12. Germline CDR1 and CDR2: SGHRS and YFSETQ. CDR3 size: 16 residues. Variable domain in full (rest from reference TRBV5-1 and TRBJ2-7): KAGVTQTPRYLIKTRGQQVTLSCSPISGHRSVSWYQQTPGQGLQFLFEYFSETQRNKGNFPGRFSGRQFSNSRSEMNVSTLELGDSALYLCASTEVTGTGTYEQYFGPGTRLTVT.

This clonotype came up a few times. V usage is TRBV5-1 and J usage is TRBJ1-2, with TRBD1 as a possible D gene (5 bases). Trimming removed 7 bases from V and 4 bases from J, with 11 bases in between. Germline V lookup: CDR1 SGHRS, CDR2 YFSETQ. This CDR3 has 12 residues. CDR3 DNA sequence: TGCGCCAGCGGGAGGGGAGGCTATGGCTACACCTTC. Translation gives CASGRGGYGYTF.

This clonotype was seen a handful of times. This chain uses TRBV12-3 or TRBV12-4 with TRBJ1-6, with D unresolved. The CDR3 has 15 residues. Trimming stripped 3 bases from V and 10 bases from J, with 16 bases between. This chain's CDR3 is CASSLRPGYGSPLHF. CDR3 DNA: TGTGCCAGCAGTTTGAGGCCTGGGTACGGGTCACCCCTCCACTTT.

This clonotype was seen a handful of times. V is TRBV3-1 and J is TRBJ2-1; no firm D call. Per germline, CDR1 LGHDT and CDR2 YNNKEL (reference sequence). Trimming left V 0 bases short and J 2 bases short, with 11 bases between. The CDR3 length is 16 residues. The DNA of the CDR3 is TGTGCCAGCAGCCAAGAGCAGCGCGTAACCTACAATGAGCAGTTCTTC. Its protein is CASSQEQRVTYNEQFF.

This clonotype was detected only a few times. V and J are TRBV10-3 and TRBJ2-3, with D possibly being TRBD2 (7 bases). The CDR3 spans 13 residues. Trimming removed 2 bases from V and 5 bases from J, with 8 bases in between. The germline V gene encodes CDR1 ENHRY and CDR2 SYGVKD. The chain's CDR3 is CAISERGGDTQYF. The CDR3 DNA reads as TGTGCCATCAGTGAGAGGGGGGGAGATACGCAGTATTTT.

V and J are TRBV2 and TRBJ1-5; D not resolved. The CDR3 runs 15 residues. Trimming took 8 bases from V and 6 from J, leaving 20 bases between them. The germline CDR1 and CDR2 sequences are SNHLY and FYNNEI. CDR3 nucleotides: TGTGCCAGCCACCCTGGCCCCTCACTGAGTCAGCCCCAGCATTTT. It translates to CASHPGPSLSQPQHF.

This clonotype was counted only a few times. This sequence joins TRBV11-2 and TRBJ2-7, with D tentatively TRBD1 (8 bases). V lost 3 bases and J lost 4, with 13 bases in between. CDR1 is SGHAT, CDR2 FQNNGV, per germline. The CDR3 consists of 14 residues. The DNA of the CDR3 is TGTGCCAGCAGCTTCCAACAGGGGGGGTACGAGCAGTACTTC. Protein product: CASSFQQGGYEQYF.